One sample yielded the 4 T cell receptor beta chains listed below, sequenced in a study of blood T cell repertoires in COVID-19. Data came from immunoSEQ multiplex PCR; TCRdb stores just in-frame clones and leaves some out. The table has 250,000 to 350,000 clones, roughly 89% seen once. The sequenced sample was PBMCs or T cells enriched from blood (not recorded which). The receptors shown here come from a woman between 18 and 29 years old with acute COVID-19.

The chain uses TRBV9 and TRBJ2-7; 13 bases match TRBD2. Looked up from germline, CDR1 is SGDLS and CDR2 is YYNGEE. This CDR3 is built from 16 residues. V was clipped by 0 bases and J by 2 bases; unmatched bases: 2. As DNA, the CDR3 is TGTGCCAGCAGCGTAGAGGGACTAGCGGGAACCTACGAGCAGTACTTC. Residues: CASSVEGLAGTYEQYF.

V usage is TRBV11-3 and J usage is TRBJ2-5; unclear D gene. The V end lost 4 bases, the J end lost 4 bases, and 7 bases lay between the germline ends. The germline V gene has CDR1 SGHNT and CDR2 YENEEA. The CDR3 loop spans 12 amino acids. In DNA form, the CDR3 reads TGTGCCAGCAGCTCGACAATAGAGACCCAGTACTTC. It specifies CASSSTIETQYF.

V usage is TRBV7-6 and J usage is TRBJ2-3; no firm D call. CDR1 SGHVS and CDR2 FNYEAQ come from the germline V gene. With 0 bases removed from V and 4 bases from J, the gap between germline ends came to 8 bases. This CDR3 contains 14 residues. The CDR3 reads CASSLANNPDTQYF. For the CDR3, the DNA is TGTGCCAGCAGCTTAGCGAACAATCCAGATACGCAGTATTTT.

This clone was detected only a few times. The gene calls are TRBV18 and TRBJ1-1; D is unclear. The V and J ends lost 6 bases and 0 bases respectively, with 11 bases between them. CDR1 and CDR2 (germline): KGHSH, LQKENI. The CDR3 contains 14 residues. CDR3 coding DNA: TGTGCCAGCTCCAAGGGAGAGGTGAACACTGAAGCTTTCTTT. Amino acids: CASSKGEVNTEAFF.